This TCR beta chain was recorded in a study of circulating tumor DNA in untreated peripheral T-cell lymphoma. Study-wide context: Baseline and serial on-treatment serum tracked circulating tumor DNA carrying tumor TCR clonotypes. Study conclusions and caveats: Tumor-specific clonotypes: identified in 65% to 80% of patients, about 84% of baseline tissues.

Notes on this clone: Its specificity is unknown.

Clones were sequenced by immunoSEQ multiplex PCR, and TCRdb holds only the in-frame ones, with some missing. This sample has some 1,300 clones, with approximately 69% found just once. The clonotype was recovered from a human donor with peripheral T-cell lymphoma. Input material: cell-free DNA from blood serum.

CDR3 DNA: TGTGCCAGCAGTTACTCGCGCGAAATGAACACTGAAGCTTTCTTT. Encoded protein: CASSYSREMNTEAFF. The chain combines TRBV6-5 with TRBJ1-1; D uncertain. Looked up from germline, CDR1 is MNHEY and CDR2 is SVGAGI. Trimming shortened V by 0 bases and J by 0 bases, and 8 bases separated the two germline ends. CDR3 size: 15 residues.